This T cell receptor (beta chain) was sequenced in a study of T cell repertoires in cytomegalovirus infection. Overall study: Matching HLA type, along with CMV infection, was indicated by public TCR beta signatures. Study-level results: The response measured ex vivo was dominated by TCR beta clonotypes (HLA-C-restricted and CMV-specific).

The germline gives CDR1 MNHEY, CDR2 SMNVEV (reference sequence). This CDR3 spans 16 amino acids. Trimming removed 2 bases at V and 6 bases at J, with 20 bases between. This clonotype appeared a few times. Its antigen is not identified. TCRdb used MiXCR to reprocess the reads, holding one entry per CDR3 protein. Of 740,000 or so distinct CDR3 sequences in the sample, 35% to 40% are singletons; the top ten hold around 2.8%. The chain combines TRBV27 with TRBJ2-7, with D maybe TRBD1 (6 bases). The TCR was taken from a human donor in good health (CMV status not recorded). Some clones in this sample may be carry-over from other donors' samples. The sample comprised PBMCs. The CDR3 spells CASSLNWRQGTAEQYF. CDR3 DNA: TGTGCCAGCAGTTTAAATTGGCGCCAGGGGACGGCCGAGCAGTACTTC.